This record concerns one T cell receptor (beta chain) sequence. This sample was taken from a study of blood T cell repertoires in COVID-19. Study summary: Specimens from acute and convalescent COVID-19 originated in the United States, Italy and Spain. Sources were T cells, B-cell-depleted T cells, or PBMCs; the material itself was cDNA or gDNA.

V was pared by 1 base and J by 3 bases, with 12 bases between. The CDR3 is 15 amino acids. CDR1 is LGHNA and CDR2 is YSLEER in the germline V gene. As handled by the study authors: Reference gene primer amplification gave nucleated cell count estimates. Here immunoSEQ multiplex PCR was the method, and the copy in TCRdb shows in-frame clones only, minus some. V and J calls and clone size follow that table, whereas D and trimming were derived from the DNA. The sample carries about 240,000 clones, roughly four fifths recorded once. What was sequenced was peripheral blood. The receptor was derived from a young woman with acute or convalescent COVID-19. V and J are TRBV4-3 and TRBJ1-2; D gene uncertain. The DNA of the CDR3 is TGCGCCAGCAGCCAAGGTTGGGTGGGAGACTATGGCTACACCTTC. Protein product: CASSQGWVGDYGYTF.